This TCR beta chain was found in a study of OX40 agonist ivuxolimab in advanced cancers. Study in general: Partial responses were achieved by three patients: one hepatocellular carcinoma, two cutaneous melanoma.

A note on this clone: Its antigen is still unknown.

Sequencing used immunoSEQ multiplex PCR; TCRdb keeps in-frame clones, though not all of them. The sample lists roughly 42,000 clones; approximately 89% were seen once. The CDR3 totals 17 residues. V lost 4 bases, J lost 5 bases, and 21 bases lay in between. Germline lookup yields CDR1 SGHRS and CDR2 YFSETQ. Study-level results: Certain nonresponders likewise exhibited a low normalized T-cell clonal expansion.

It was autoimmune disease history or systemic immunosuppression that excluded patients. The receptor was derived from an adult with an advanced solid tumor such as melanoma, head and neck, liver or kidney cancer. Specimen: CD4+ or CD8+ T cells sorted from blood, collected in a trial of the OX40 agonist ivuxolimab. J is TRBJ2-2 and V is TRBV5-1, with D perhaps matching TRBD1 (5 bases). This CDR3 reads CASSRQSSSRRTGELFF. CDR3 DNA: TGCGCCAGCAGCCGACAGTCGTCCTCACGTCGGACCGGGGAGCTGTTTTTT. Looking up the rest from reference TRBV5-1 and TRBJ2-2 gives the full variable domain: KAGVTQTPRYLIKTRGQQVTLSCSPISGHRSVSWYQQTPGQGLQFLFEYFSETQRNKGNFPGRFSGRQFSNSRSEMNVSTLELGDSALYLCASSRQSSSRRTGELFFGEGSRLTVL.